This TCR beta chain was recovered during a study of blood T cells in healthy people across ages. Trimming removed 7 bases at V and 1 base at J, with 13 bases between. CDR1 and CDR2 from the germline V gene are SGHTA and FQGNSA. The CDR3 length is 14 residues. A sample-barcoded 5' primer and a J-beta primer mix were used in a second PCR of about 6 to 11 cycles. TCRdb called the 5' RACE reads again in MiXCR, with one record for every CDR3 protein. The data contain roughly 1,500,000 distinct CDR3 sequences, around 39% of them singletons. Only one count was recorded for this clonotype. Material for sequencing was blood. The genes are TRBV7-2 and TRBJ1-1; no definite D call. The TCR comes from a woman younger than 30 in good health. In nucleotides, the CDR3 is TGTGCCAGCACCGTACGGCAGACGAACACTGAAGCTTTCTTT. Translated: CASTVRQTNTEAFF.